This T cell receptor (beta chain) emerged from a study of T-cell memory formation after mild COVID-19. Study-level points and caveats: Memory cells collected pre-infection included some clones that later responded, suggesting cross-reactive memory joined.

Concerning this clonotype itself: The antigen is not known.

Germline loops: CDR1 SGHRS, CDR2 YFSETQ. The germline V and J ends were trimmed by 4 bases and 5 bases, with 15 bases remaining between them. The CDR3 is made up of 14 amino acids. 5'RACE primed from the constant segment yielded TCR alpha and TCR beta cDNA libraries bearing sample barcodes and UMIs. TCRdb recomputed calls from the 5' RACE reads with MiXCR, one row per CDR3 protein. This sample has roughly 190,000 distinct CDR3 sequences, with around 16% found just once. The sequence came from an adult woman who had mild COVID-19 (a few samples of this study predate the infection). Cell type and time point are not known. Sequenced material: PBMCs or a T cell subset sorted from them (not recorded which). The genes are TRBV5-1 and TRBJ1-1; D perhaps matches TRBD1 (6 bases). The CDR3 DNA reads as TGCGCCAGCAGCCCCCGGGCAGGGGTTACTGAAGCTTTCTTT. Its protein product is CASSPRAGVTEAFF.